Presented here are 24 T cell receptor beta chains from one specimen sequenced in a study of beta chain features in type 1 diabetes. TCRB transcripts that were expressed got sequenced, as all of the isolated RNA had been reverse transcribed. The protocol was immunoSEQ multiplex PCR, while the TCRdb copy is restricted to in-frame clones and leaves out a portion. The table lists roughly 610,000 clones, 15% to 17% of them singletons. The sequencing input was naive CD4+ T cells from blood. Receptors originate from a man between 18 and 29 years old in good health.

This clone appeared once. This chain uses TRBV28 with TRBJ2-4, with TRBD2 matching 8 bases. From germline, CDR1 is MDHEN and CDR2 SYDVKM. V lost 2 bases and J lost 5; bases outside the gene matches: 8. The CDR3 contains 16 residues. CDR3 region: CASSLRAGGVQNIQYF. CDR3 sequence (DNA): TGTGCCAGCAGTTTACGCGCGGGGGGCGTTCAAAACATTCAGTACTTC. Supplemented by reference TRBV28 and TRBJ2-4, the full variable domain reads DVKVTQSSRYLVKRTGEKVFLECVQDMDHENMFWYRQDPGLGLRLIYFSYDVKMKEKGDIPEGYSVSREKKERFSLILESASTNQTSMYLCASSLRAGGVQNIQYFGAGTRLSVL.

The chain joins TRBV5-1 to TRBJ2-4; the match to TRBD2 covers 10 bases. Germline-derived CDR1 and CDR2 are SGHRS and YFSETQ. Trimming at V came to 1 base and at J to 3 bases, leaving 10 bases not matched to a gene. There are 18 residues in the CDR3. CDR3: CASSLTASGSFDKNIQYF. The CDR3 DNA reads as TGCGCCAGCAGCTTGACGGCTAGCGGGAGTTTCGACAAAAACATTCAGTACTTC.

This clone was counted only a few times. The chain recombines TRBV7-9 with TRBJ2-3, with 11 nucleotides matching TRBD2. Germline V CDR1 and CDR2: SEHNR, FQNEAQ (reference sequence). The J segment lost 2 bases and the V segment lost 4 bases, leaving 5 bases of the junction unmatched. The CDR3 covers 16 residues. CDR3 in DNA: TGTGCCAGCAGCTCCGGGACTAGCGGTTACACAGATACGCAGTATTTT. Protein: CASSSGTSGYTDTQYF.

This clone occurred a few times. This chain connects TRBV7-2 to TRBJ2-7, with a possible D match to TRBD2 (5 bases). V was pared by 1 base and J by 2 bases, with 9 bases between. This CDR3 contains 14 residues. Germline CDR1 reads SGHTA; CDR2 reads FQGNSA. CDR3 residues: CASSLGGFAYEQYF. CDR3 DNA: TGTGCCAGCAGCTTAGGCGGGTTTGCCTACGAGCAGTACTTC.

In this sample, this clone turned up a few times. V gene TRBV30 combines with J gene TRBJ1-1; possible D gene TRBD1, 6 bases. From germline, CDR1 is GTSNPN and CDR2 SVGIG (reference sequence). V was cut by 3 bases and J by 5 bases, with 16 bases left in between. The CDR3 loop spans 14 amino acids. The CDR3, as DNA: TGTGCCTGGAGGGGGGGAAACAGGGAAACTGAAGCTTTCTTT. Amino acids: CAWRGGNRETEAFF. The full variable domain, rest sourced from reference TRBV30 and TRBJ1-1, is SQTIHQWPATLVQPVGSPLSLECTVEGTSNPNLYWYRQAAGRGLQLLFYSVGIGQISSEVPQNLSASRPQDRQFILSSKKLLLSDSGFYLCAWRGGNRETEAFFGQGTRLTVV.

CDR3 DNA: TGTGCCAGCAGCCCTTCCGGGGCGACTAGCGGGAGAAATGAGCAGTTCTTC. Its translation: CASSPSGATSGRNEQFF. V is TRBV11-3 and J is TRBJ2-1; 12 nucleotides line up with TRBD2. This CDR3 has 17 residues. V trimming: 5 bases; J trimming: 7 bases; junction bases outside the gene matches: 12. Germline values: CDR1 SGHNT, CDR2 YENEEA.

V and J are TRBV29-1 and TRBJ2-2; tentative D call: TRBD1 (5 bases). This CDR3 has 13 amino acids. Germline V gene sequence: CDR1 SQVTM, CDR2 ANQGSEA. V was clipped by 4 bases and J by 4 bases, with 10 bases between them. CDR3 bases: TGCAGCGTTGGTCAGGGTGTCACCGGGGAGCTGTTTTTT. Its protein is CSVGQGVTGELFF.

The chain joins TRBV4-1 to TRBJ2-7; 7 bases fit TRBD1. The CDR3 covers 14 residues. Trimming took 3 bases from V and 3 from J; bases not matched to a gene: 5. CDR1 and CDR2 (germline): MGHRA, YSYEKL. CDR3 bases: TGCGCCAGCAGCCACCCCCCAGGGGGCTACGAGCAGTACTTC. It encodes CASSHPPGGYEQYF.

This rearrangement joins TRBV30 to TRBJ1-3; possibly TRBD1 for D (6 bases). Germline V gene lookup returns CDR1 GTSNPN and CDR2 SVGIG (reference sequence). V gave up 2 bases and J gave up 0 bases, with 11 bases separating them. This CDR3 spans 15 amino acids. The CDR3 DNA follows: TGTGCCTGGAGTCTCAGGGGTCCCTCTGGAAACACCATATATTTT. It specifies CAWSLRGPSGNTIYF.

This clone was detected a few times. This chain links TRBV6-5 with TRBJ2-7; 8 nucleotides match TRBD1. CDR3 length equals 15 residues. Germline V lookup: CDR1 MNHEY, CDR2 SVGAGI. V shed 6 bases, J shed 1 base, and the junction held 8 bases outside the gene matches. DNA for the CDR3: TGTGCCAGCAGACCCATGAGGACAGGGTCCTACGAGCAGTACTTC. Translating it yields CASRPMRTGSYEQYF.

This clone was seen more than once but under ten times. The chain recombines TRBV14 with TRBJ2-7; D is unclear. CDR3 length: 11 amino acids. Trimming left V 3 bases short and J 6 bases short, with 6 bases between. CDR1 is SGHDN, CDR2 FVKESK, per germline. This CDR3 is CASSQLSEQYF. As DNA, the CDR3 is TGTGCCAGCAGCCAGCTCTCCGAGCAGTACTTC.

The genes are TRBV7-2 and TRBJ1-6, with 9 bases identical to TRBD1. Germline CDR1 SGHTA, CDR2 FQGNSA. There are 18 residues in the CDR3. J lost 4 bases, V lost 5 bases, and 12 bases had no gene match. The CDR3 region is CASSPSVWTGAYNSPLHF. Here the CDR3 DNA reads TGTGCCAGCAGCCCCTCGGTCTGGACAGGGGCGTATAATTCACCCCTCCACTTT.

The gene calls are TRBV5-4 and TRBJ1-1; TRBD1 matches 7 bases. J gave up 6 bases and V 2 bases, and 4 bases lay outside the gene matches. Germline assignment: CDR1 SGHNT and CDR2 YYREEE (reference sequence). This CDR3 is built from 13 residues. CDR3 coding DNA: TGTGCCAGCAGCTTTGGGCAGGGGGCTGAAGCTTTCTTT. This encodes CASSFGQGAEAFF. The complete variable domain, with remaining parts taken from reference TRBV5-4 and TRBJ1-1, reads ETGVTQSPTHLIKTRGQQVTLRCSSQSGHNTVSWYQQALGQGPQFIFQYYREEENGRGNFPPRFSGLQFPNYSSELNVNALELDDSALYLCASSFGQGAEAFFGQGTRLTVV.

The chain recombines TRBV5-1 with TRBJ2-1; D call uncertain. Germline V lookup: CDR1 SGHRS, CDR2 YFSETQ. V shed 0 bases and J shed 3 bases, with 7 bases lying between them. The CDR3 totals 14 residues. The CDR3 DNA is TGCGCCAGCAGCTTGGGGGCAGACTACAATGAGCAGTTCTTC. Its translation is CASSLGADYNEQFF.

This chain links TRBV11-2 with TRBJ2-3; 7 bases align to TRBD2. Losses at the gene ends were 5 bases for V and 1 base for J; bases not matched to a gene: 18. This CDR3 spans 19 amino acids. Per germline, CDR1 SGHAT and CDR2 FQNNGV. In nucleotides, the CDR3 is TGTGCCAGCAGCCTAGGTGACGGCGGGAGCCGACCGGGCACAGATACGCAGTATTTT. Its translation is CASSLGDGGSRPGTDTQYF. Together with reference TRBV11-2 and TRBJ2-3, the CDR3 gives the full variable domain: EAGVAQSPRYKIIEKRQSVAFWCNPISGHATLYWYQQILGQGPKLLIQFQNNGVVDDSQLPKDRFSAERLKGVDSTLKIQPAKLEDSAVYLCASSLGDGGSRPGTDTQYFGPGTRLTVL.

This clone was recorded a few times. The chain combines TRBV7-9 with TRBJ2-5; D not certain. Trimming cost V 4 bases and J 5 bases, with 2 bases left between them. The V gene's germline CDR1 is SEHNR and CDR2 FQNEAQ (reference sequence). This CDR3 has 10 residues. CDR3 nucleotide sequence: TGTGCCAGCAGCTCGGAGACCCAGTACTTC. Translating gives CASSSETQYF.

V and J are TRBV27 and TRBJ2-1; perhaps TRBD2 as D (6 bases). Looked up from germline, CDR1 is MNHEY and CDR2 is SMNVEV (reference sequence). This CDR3 spans 15 amino acids. Deletions cut 5 bases from V and 6 bases from J, with 17 bases between. CDR3 DNA: TGTGCCAGCAGTGGCGGGAAGGCCGGAGGCAATGAGCAGTTCTTC. Translating it yields CASSGGKAGGNEQFF.

This clone was counted a few times. This rearrangement joins TRBV6-6 to TRBJ2-5; 7 positions match TRBD2. This CDR3 is 15 amino acids long. From germline, CDR1 is MNHNY and CDR2 SVGAGI (reference sequence). The J segment lost 3 bases and the V segment lost 8 bases, leaving 12 bases of the junction unmatched. The DNA for the CDR3 is TGTGCCAGCGGTCCGGGGGGATCTGGGAAAGAGACCCAGTACTTC. It encodes CASGPGGSGKETQYF.

This clone was seen more than once but under ten times. The V call is TRBV10-3, the J call TRBJ1-2; D remains ambiguous. The CDR3 is made up of 14 amino acids. Trimming took 7 bases from V and 2 from J, leaving 14 bases between them. Germline V CDR1 and CDR2: ENHRY, SYGVKD. CDR3 in amino acids: CAITLGRANYGYTF. CDR3 sequence (DNA): TGTGCCATCACCTTGGGCAGAGCCAACTATGGCTACACCTTC.

This clone was seen a handful of times. The rearrangement uses TRBV9 and TRBJ1-2; no clear D gene. The germline V gene has CDR1 SGDLS and CDR2 YYNGEE. Trimming shortened V by 0 bases and J by 4 bases, and 10 bases separated the two germline ends. This CDR3 is built from 14 residues. DNA of the CDR3: TGTGCCAGCAGCGTAGATGATCTCGGCTATGGCTACACCTTC. It translates to CASSVDDLGYGYTF.

The chain joins TRBV28 to TRBJ2-4; no reliable D call. CDR1 and CDR2 (germline): MDHEN, SYDVKM. The CDR3 covers 16 residues. The ends were cut back, 3 bases at V and 5 bases at J, with 17 bases in the middle. The CDR3 here is CASSFGLAARENIQYF. CDR3 nucleotides: TGTGCCAGCAGTTTTGGTCTGGCTGCTCGCGAAAACATTCAGTACTTC.

The gene calls are TRBV19 and TRBJ1-3; no reliable D call. V lost 7 bases, J lost 0 bases, and 10 bases lay in between. Germline V lookup: CDR1 LNHDA, CDR2 SQIVND (reference sequence). The length of the CDR3 is 14 residues. DNA for the CDR3: TGTGCCAGTAAGGCGGGAACCTCTGGAAACACCATATATTTT. Translation gives CASKAGTSGNTIYF.

The chain recombines TRBV30 with TRBJ1-1, with TRBD1 matching over 7 bases. Looked up from germline, CDR1 is GTSNPN and CDR2 is SVGIG (reference sequence). J lost 0 bases, V lost 3 bases, and 4 bases had no gene match. This CDR3 spans 14 amino acids. This CDR3 is CAWSRDSLNTEAFF. CDR3 DNA: TGTGCCTGGAGCCGGGACAGTTTGAACACTGAAGCTTTCTTT. The full variable domain, its missing parts supplied by reference TRBV30 and TRBJ1-1, is SQTIHQWPATLVQPVGSPLSLECTVEGTSNPNLYWYRQAAGRGLQLLFYSVGIGQISSEVPQNLSASRPQDRQFILSSKKLLLSDSGFYLCAWSRDSLNTEAFFGQGTRLTVV.

The chain carries TRBV5-5 and TRBJ1-5; D is perhaps TRBD1 (6 bases). V gave up 2 bases and J gave up 2 bases, with 8 bases separating them. Germline-derived CDR1 and CDR2 are SGHKS and YYEKEE (reference sequence). The CDR3 is 14 residues long. The CDR3 DNA reads as TGTGCCAGCAGCTTTCCAGGGGGCAATCAGCCCCAGCATTTT. Residues: CASSFPGGNQPQHF.